These 22 T cell receptor beta chains were sequenced from one sample in a study of blood T cell repertoires in COVID-19. Here immunoSEQ multiplex PCR was the method, and the copy in TCRdb shows in-frame clones only, minus some. Among over 150,000 clones listed, about four fifths were seen once. Sequences were obtained from PBMCs or T cells enriched from blood (not recorded which). The receptor source for this set is a man aged 35 to 55 who had recovered from COVID-19.

The chain is built from TRBV28 and TRBJ2-7; TRBD2 agrees at 12 bases. The CDR3 sequence is 14 residues long. The junction had 7 bases not matched to a gene; V was cut back by 6 bases and J by 7 bases. Germline CDR1 is MDHEN and CDR2 is SYDVKM. The CDR3 protein is CASSLAGGPNEQYF. CDR3 DNA: TGTGCCAGCAGCCTAGCGGGAGGGCCGAATGAGCAGTACTTC.

The V call is TRBV6-2 or TRBV6-3, the J call TRBJ2-1; perhaps TRBD1 as D (6 bases). Trimming cost V 0 bases and J 3 bases, with 21 bases left between them. Germline loops: CDR1 MNHEY, CDR2 SVGEGT. The CDR3 totals 19 residues. The DNA for the CDR3 is TGTGCCAGCAGTTACTCGAGGGCCGTCAAGGGGGTGTACTACAATGAGCAGTTCTTC. It is translated as CASSYSRAVKGVYYNEQFF.

This clone was recorded only once. The chain combines TRBV25-1 with TRBJ2-3, with TRBD1 matching 9 bases. V gave up 5 bases and J gave up 5 bases; unmatched junction bases: 8. The CDR3 runs to 15 residues. Germline CDR1 MGHDK, CDR2 SYGVNS. CDR3 in DNA: TGTGCCAGCAGTTTACAGGGGGCGCGGGGAGATACGCAGTATTTT. Its translation is CASSLQGARGDTQYF.

The J gene is TRBJ2-1, the V gene TRBV4-3; perhaps TRBD2 as D (5 bases). In germline, CDR1 is LGHNA, CDR2 YSLEER. The ends were cut back, 1 base at V and 10 bases at J, with 11 bases in the middle. The CDR3 runs to 13 residues. CDR3 coding DNA: TGCGCCAGCAGCCAAGTCATTGGGGAGGAGCAGTTCTTC. It codes for CASSQVIGEEQFF.

This rearrangement joins TRBV9 to TRBJ1-6; possibly TRBD1 for D (5 bases). The CDR3 sequence is 15 residues long. Germline V lookup: CDR1 SGDLS, CDR2 YYNGEE. Trimming cost V 0 bases and J 4 bases, with 8 bases left between them. As DNA, the CDR3 is TGTGCCAGCAGCGTAGTCGGGGGGTATAATTCACCCCTCCACTTT. This codes for CASSVVGGYNSPLHF.

The chain combines TRBV7-2 with TRBJ2-3; D is possibly TRBD2 (6 bases). The V end lost 1 base, the J end lost 11 bases, and 22 bases lay between the germline ends. The CDR3 has 16 residues. Per germline, CDR1 SGHTA and CDR2 FQGNSA. The CDR3 loop is CASSLVAGTGPVGQYF. The CDR3, as DNA: TGTGCCAGCAGCTTAGTGGCGGGAACCGGACCAGTAGGGCAGTATTTT.

The rearrangement joins TRBV7-6 to TRBJ1-4, with 8 bases lining up with TRBD1. Germline V gene lookup returns CDR1 SGHVS and CDR2 FNYEAQ. V dropped 3 bases and J dropped 3; count of bases not matched to a gene: 6. The CDR3 is 16 residues long. The CDR3 DNA is TGTGCCAGCAGCTTTACTCAGGGGGCAGCTAATGAAAAACTGTTTTTT. It codes for CASSFTQGAANEKLFF.

The rearrangement joins TRBV28 to TRBJ1-2, with TRBD1 identical over 7 bases. The length of the CDR3 is 14 residues. Germline V gene data show CDR1 as MDHEN and CDR2 as SYDVKM. With 6 bases clipped from V and 8 bases from J, the junction kept 12 bases outside the gene matches. The CDR3: CASSSGQASWGYTF. CDR3 DNA: TGTGCCAGCAGCTCCGGACAGGCCTCCTGGGGCTACACCTTC.

The J gene is TRBJ1-3, the V gene TRBV4-1, with 8 positions matching TRBD1. Germline V gives CDR1 MGHRA, CDR2 YSYEKL. The CDR3 has 15 residues. Germline trimming cut 4 bases from V and 4 bases from J; bases unmatched to any gene: 6. CDR3: CASSPRTGQGNTIYF. The DNA of the CDR3 is TGCGCCAGCAGCCCTCGGACAGGGCAGGGAAACACCATATATTTT.

Only a few counts were recorded for this clone. This chain links TRBV28 with TRBJ2-6; no firm D call. Germline lookup yields CDR1 MDHEN and CDR2 SYDVKM. Trimming pared 3 bases from V and 0 bases from J, leaving 6 bases between. The CDR3 is 15 amino acids. CDR3 bases: TGTGCCAGCAGTTTCCACAGCTCTGGGGCCAACGTCCTGACTTTC. Translated, it gives CASSFHSSGANVLTF.

This clone has just a few counts. CDR3 nucleotide sequence: TGTGCCACTCATGCGGGACAGGGGATCTCTGGGGAGCTGTTTTTT. This sequence encodes CATHAGQGISGELFF. The rearrangement links TRBV19 to TRBJ2-2; 10 bases agree with TRBD1. Germline V gives CDR1 LNHDA, CDR2 SQIVND (reference sequence). The CDR3 totals 15 residues. V lost 10 bases, J lost 8 bases, and 13 bases stayed unmatched.

About this clone itself: In the same sample, other DNA sequences code for this CDR3. This sequence joins TRBV7-2 and TRBJ1-4; TRBD1 might be the D (5 bases). Looked up from germline, CDR1 is SGHTA and CDR2 is FQGNSA. The CDR3 runs to 12 residues. V was clipped by 2 bases and J by 8 bases, with 6 bases between them. CDR3 loop: CASSLQGEKLFF. The CDR3 DNA sequence: TGTGCCAGCAGCTTACAGGGAGAAAAACTGTTTTTT.

This rearrangement joins TRBV27 to TRBJ2-2, with 8 nucleotides matching TRBD2. In germline, CDR1 is MNHEY, CDR2 SMNVEV (reference sequence). The length of the CDR3 is 15 residues. V lost 4 bases, J lost 2 bases, and 3 bases stayed unmatched. The CDR3 DNA reads as TGTGCCAGCAGTTCCTTAGCGGGAAACACCGGGGAGCTGTTTTTT. This translates into CASSSLAGNTGELFF.

The chain links TRBV7-9 to TRBJ2-2; 9 nucleotides agree with TRBD1. Germline-derived CDR1 and CDR2 are SEHNR and FQNEAQ (reference sequence). The CDR3 is made up of 18 amino acids. V lost 11 bases, J lost 4 bases, and 20 bases stayed unmatched. The CDR3 is CAGSELNFGQGITGELFF. The CDR3 DNA sequence: TGTGCCGGAAGCGAACTTAACTTTGGACAGGGGATCACCGGGGAGCTGTTTTTT.

This clone was detected only a few times. V and J are TRBV28 and TRBJ2-7, with 8 bases that match TRBD1. The CDR3 is made up of 14 amino acids. V gave up 5 bases and J gave up 1 base; unmatched junction bases: 4. Germline-derived CDR1 and CDR2 are MDHEN and SYDVKM. CDR3 sequence: CASSTTGASYEQYF. As DNA, the CDR3 is TGTGCCAGCAGTACGACAGGGGCGTCCTACGAGCAGTACTTC.

V and J are TRBV19 and TRBJ1-5; 8 nucleotides agree with TRBD1. J was trimmed by 5 bases and V by 10 bases; bases with no gene match: 10. Germline V gene lookup returns CDR1 LNHDA and CDR2 SQIVND (reference sequence). The CDR3 is 14 amino acids. CDR3 in amino acids: CATTEQGGYQPQHF. CDR3 nucleotides: TGTGCCACCACGGAACAGGGGGGATATCAGCCCCAGCATTTT.

This rearrangement joins TRBV12-2 to TRBJ2-7; the table calls TRBD2, which could not be checked here. TRBV12-2 is marked as a pseudogene. The CDR3 length is 14 residues. In nucleotides, the CDR3 is TGTGCAAGTCGCTTCTGGGCGGACTTATACGAGCAGTACGTC. Translating it yields CASRFWADLYEQYV.

The rearrangement uses TRBV5-1 and TRBJ1-2; weak D call: TRBD1 (5 bases). The length of the CDR3 is 13 residues. CDR1 SGHRS and CDR2 YFSETQ come from the germline V gene. Trimming removed 9 bases at V and 8 bases at J, with 20 bases between. CDR3: CATSPGGGAGYTF. The CDR3 coding sequence is TGCGCCACCTCCCCCGGGGGAGGGGCAGGCTACACCTTC.

V usage is TRBV21-1 and J usage is TRBJ2-2; TRBD1, the D gene given by the table, was not confirmed from the DNA. TRBV21-1 constitutes a pseudogene. The CDR3 contains 16 residues. Here the CDR3 reads CASSRGQGVTTGELFF. The CDR3 coding sequence is TGTGCCAGCAGCAGAGGACAGGGGGTCACCACCGGGGAGCTGTTTTTT.

The chain has TRBV7-2 and TRBJ2-1; 7 positions match TRBD1. The germline V gene has CDR1 SGHTA and CDR2 FQGNSA. The trim removed 6 bases at V and 4 bases at J, leaving 12 bases unmatched. The CDR3 totals 16 residues. The CDR3 nucleotides read TGTGCCAGCAGATCCCTTATACGACAGGGTTACAATGAGCAGTTCTTC. Its protein is CASRSLIRQGYNEQFF.

The chain has TRBV6-2 or TRBV6-3 and TRBJ2-5; D not certain. Germline assignment: CDR1 MNHEY and CDR2 SVGEGT. The CDR3 totals 13 residues. V was trimmed by 5 bases and J by 5 bases, leaving 12 bases between them. The CDR3 loop is CASSPLLLETQYF. For the CDR3, the DNA is TGTGCCAGCAGTCCACTTTTGTTGGAGACCCAGTACTTC.

This clone was detected only once. J is TRBJ2-1 and V is TRBV28; 12 bases align to TRBD2. The CDR3 runs to 16 residues. V gave up 5 bases and J gave up 4 bases; unmatched junction bases: 6. The germline V gene encodes CDR1 MDHEN and CDR2 SYDVKM. The CDR3 region is CASSTRTSGMYNEQFF. CDR3 DNA sequence: TGTGCCAGCAGTACCCGGACTAGCGGGATGTACAATGAGCAGTTCTTC.